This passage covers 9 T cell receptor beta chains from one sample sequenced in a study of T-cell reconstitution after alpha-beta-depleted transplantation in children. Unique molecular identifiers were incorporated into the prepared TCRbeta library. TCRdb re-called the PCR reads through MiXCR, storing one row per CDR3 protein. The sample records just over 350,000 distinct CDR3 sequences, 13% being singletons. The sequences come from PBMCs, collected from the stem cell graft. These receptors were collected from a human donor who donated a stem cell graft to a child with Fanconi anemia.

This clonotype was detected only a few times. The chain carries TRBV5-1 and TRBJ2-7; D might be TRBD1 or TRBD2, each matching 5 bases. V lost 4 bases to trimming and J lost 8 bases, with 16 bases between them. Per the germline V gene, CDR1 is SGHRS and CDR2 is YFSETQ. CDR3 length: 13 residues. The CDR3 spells CASSPTGAEKQYF. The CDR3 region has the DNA TGCGCCAGCAGCCCGACCGGGGCAGAGAAGCAGTACTTC.

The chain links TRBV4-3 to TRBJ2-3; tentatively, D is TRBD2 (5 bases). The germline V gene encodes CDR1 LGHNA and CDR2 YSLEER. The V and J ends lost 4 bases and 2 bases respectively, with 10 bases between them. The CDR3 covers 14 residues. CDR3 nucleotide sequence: TGCGCCAGCAGCCTGACTATACACACAGATACGCAGTATTTT. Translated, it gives CASSLTIHTDTQYF.

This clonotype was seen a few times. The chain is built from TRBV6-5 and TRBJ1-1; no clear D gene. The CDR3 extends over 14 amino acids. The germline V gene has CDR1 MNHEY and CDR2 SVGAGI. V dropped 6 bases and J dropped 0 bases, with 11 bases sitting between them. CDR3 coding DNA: TGTGCCAGCAGCCACTTGACAATGAACACTGAAGCTTTCTTT. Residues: CASSHLTMNTEAFF.

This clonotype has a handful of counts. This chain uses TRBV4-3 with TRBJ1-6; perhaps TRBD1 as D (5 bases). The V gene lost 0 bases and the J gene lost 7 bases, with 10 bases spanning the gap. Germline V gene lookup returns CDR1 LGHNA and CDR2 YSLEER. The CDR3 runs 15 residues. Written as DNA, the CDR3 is TGCGCCAGCAGCCAAGACGGTCACAGGAATTCACCCCTCCACTTT. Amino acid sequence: CASSQDGHRNSPLHF.

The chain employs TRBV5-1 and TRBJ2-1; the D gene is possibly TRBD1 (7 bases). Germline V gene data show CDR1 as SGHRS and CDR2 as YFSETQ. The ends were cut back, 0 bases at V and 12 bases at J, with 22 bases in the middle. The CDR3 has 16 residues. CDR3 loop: CASSLESDRAGGGQFF. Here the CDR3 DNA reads TGCGCCAGCAGCTTGGAGTCTGACAGGGCCGGAGGGGGGCAGTTCTTC.

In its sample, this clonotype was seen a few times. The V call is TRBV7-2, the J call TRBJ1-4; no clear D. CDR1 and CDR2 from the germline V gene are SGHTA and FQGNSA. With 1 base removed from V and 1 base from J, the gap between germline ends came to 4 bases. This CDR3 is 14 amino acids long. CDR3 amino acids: CASSLDRTNEKLFF. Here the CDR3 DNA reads TGTGCCAGCAGCTTAGACAGAACTAATGAAAAACTGTTTTTT.

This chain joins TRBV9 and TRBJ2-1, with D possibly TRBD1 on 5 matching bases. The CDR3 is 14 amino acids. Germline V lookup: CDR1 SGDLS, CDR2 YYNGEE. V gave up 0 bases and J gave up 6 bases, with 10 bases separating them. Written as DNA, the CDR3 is TGTGCCAGCAGCGTAGCCGCCACAGGCAATGAGCAGTTCTTC. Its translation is CASSVAATGNEQFF.

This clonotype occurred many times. Here the CDR3 DNA reads TGTGCCAGCAGCGGCGCTGAAGCTTTCTTT. Its translation: CASSGAEAFF. This sequence joins TRBV28 and TRBJ1-1; D call uncertain. Trimming took off 6 bases at V and 6 bases at J, with 5 bases between the two ends. The CDR3 consists of 10 residues. Germline loops: CDR1 MDHEN, CDR2 SYDVKM. The whole variable domain, filled in from reference TRBV28 and TRBJ1-1, reads DVKVTQSSRYLVKRTGEKVFLECVQDMDHENMFWYRQDPGLGLRLIYFSYDVKMKEKGDIPEGYSVSREKKERFSLILESASTNQTSMYLCASSGAEAFFGQGTRLTVV.

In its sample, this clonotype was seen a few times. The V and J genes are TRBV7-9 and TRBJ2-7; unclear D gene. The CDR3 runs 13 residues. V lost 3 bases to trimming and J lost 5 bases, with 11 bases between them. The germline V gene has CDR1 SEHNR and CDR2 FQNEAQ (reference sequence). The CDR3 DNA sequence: TGTGCCAGCAGCTTGGACCTGAGCGACGAGCAGTACTTC. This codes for CASSLDLSDEQYF.